This T cell receptor beta chain was profiled in a study of response to subunit inactivated influenza vaccine. The V gene's germline CDR1 is MNHEY and CDR2 SVGAGI. V shed 0 bases and J 0 bases; nucleotides not matched to a gene: 10. This CDR3 region has 18 residues. MiXCR was run by TCRdb on the RT-PCR reads, yielding one entry per CDR3 protein. The profile shows around 520,000 distinct CDR3 sequences, about 25% of them singletons. Overall study findings and caveats: Each seasonal flu vaccination may recruit only limited new T cells, authors suggested.

In regard to this clonotype: Its antigen is undetermined.

The clonotype was recovered from a man aged 50 to 59 who received an inactivated influenza vaccine. The gene calls are TRBV6-5 and TRBJ1-2; 7 bases agree with TRBD1. Sequences were derived from CD4+ T cells sorted from PBMCs, sampled 5 days after vaccination. The CDR3 region is CASSYSAIGTATNYGYTF. CDR3 DNA sequence: TGTGCCAGCAGTTACTCGGCAATAGGGACAGCCACTAACTATGGCTACACCTTC.